The clone carrying this T cell receptor (beta chain) came up a few times. As yet, its antigen is unknown. The sample comes from a study of T cell responses to AZD1222 COVID-19 vaccine. Study results and caveats: Spike-wide coverage was observed for vaccine-associated CD4 TCRs, with dominant responses at 160-218 and 743-854. White British ancestry dominated among donors, who included more females, and clonal diversity was possibly underestimated. Repertoire sampling was restricted to post-peak T cell response timepoints.

Profiling relied on immunoSEQ multiplex PCR, and the TCRdb table lists in-frame clones only, not all of them. The table shows 65,000 to 100,000 clones, with 75% to 85% occurring only once. The CDR3 consists of 13 residues. The V gene's germline CDR1 is SQVTM and CDR2 ANQGSEA. After removal of 3 bases from V and 3 bases from J, the junction contained 5 bases not matched to a gene. The origin of this receptor is an adult in good health. Sequencing used peripheral blood, obtained on day 0 of AZD1222 vaccination. J is TRBJ2-7 and V is TRBV29-1, with TRBD2 matching 7 bases. The CDR3 DNA sequence: TGCAGCGTTGAGGGGGGGTCCGACTACGAGCAGTACTTC. Protein: CSVEGGSDYEQYF.